These 27 T cell receptor beta chains were all obtained from the same sample, sequenced in a study of shared clonotypes between healthy human individuals. Here immunoSEQ multiplex PCR was the method, and the copy in TCRdb shows in-frame clones only, minus some. The sample includes about a million clones, around 76% of them seen just once. The source material was memory CD4+ T cells sorted from blood. Subset reported: CD45RA-negative fraction. These receptors came from a man younger than 30 in good health.

The chain recombines TRBV27 with TRBJ1-5; TRBD1 matches at 7 bases. This CDR3 is 17 amino acids long. V trimming: 7 bases; J trimming: 4 bases; junction bases outside the gene matches: 16. Germline CDR1 reads MNHEY; CDR2 reads SMNVEV (reference sequence). CDR3 residues: CASTDHGLRTGNQPQHF. The CDR3 bases are TGTGCCAGCACCGATCATGGGCTTAGGACAGGAAATCAGCCCCAGCATTTT.

V gene TRBV13 combines with J gene TRBJ2-3; 10 bases are shared with TRBD2. The CDR3 length is 15 residues. Germline CDR1 reads PRHDT; CDR2 reads FYEKMQ (reference sequence). After removal of 4 bases from V and 0 bases from J, the junction contained 1 base not matched to a gene. The chain's CDR3 is CASSSAGGSTDTQYF. The CDR3 DNA sequence: TGTGCCAGCAGCTCAGCGGGGGGGAGCACAGATACGCAGTATTTT. Combining the CDR3 with reference TRBV13 and TRBJ2-3 gives the whole variable domain AAGVIQSPRHLIKEKRETATLKCYPIPRHDTVYWYQQGPGQDPQFLISFYEKMQSDKGSIPDRFSAQQFSDYHSELNMSSLELGDSALYFCASSSAGGSTDTQYFGPGTRLTVL.

This clone has a count of ten or more. V is TRBV18 and J is TRBJ1-6; D is unresolved. Germline CDR1 and CDR2: KGHSH and LQKENI. Deletions cut 3 bases from V and 9 bases from J, with 9 bases between. This CDR3 is 13 amino acids long. This CDR3 reads CASSPGFVSPLHF. The CDR3 region has the DNA TGTGCCAGCTCACCCGGGTTCGTTTCACCCCTCCACTTT. Based on the CDR3 plus reference TRBV18 and TRBJ1-6, the full variable domain is NAGVMQNPRHLVRRRGQEARLRCSPMKGHSHVYWYRQLPEEGLKFMVYLQKENIIDESGMPKERFSAEFPKEGPSILRIQQVVRGDSAAYFCASSPGFVSPLHFGNGTRLTVT.

Of note for this clone: Other nucleotide sequences in the sample specify the same CDR3. The chain uses TRBV2 and TRBJ1-4; D is unresolved. The CDR3 extends over 11 amino acids. V was cut by 3 bases and J by 5 bases, with 1 base left in between. Germline V gene data show CDR1 as SNHLY and CDR2 as FYNNEI. For the CDR3, the DNA is TGTGCCAGCAGTGACAATGAAAAACTGTTTTTT. Translation: CASSDNEKLFF.

The CDR3 DNA sequence: TGCGCCAGCAGCCAACCGGGACACCCGAACACTGAAGCTTTCTTT. Residues: CASSQPGHPNTEAFF. This rearrangement joins TRBV4-1 to TRBJ1-1; weak D call: TRBD1 (6 bases). Germline V gives CDR1 MGHRA, CDR2 YSYEKL. The CDR3 contains 15 residues. V gave up 2 bases and J gave up 1 base, with 11 bases separating them.

The rearrangement links TRBV7-2 to TRBJ1-5; TRBD1 matches 7 bases. The CDR3 extends over 17 amino acids. Looked up from germline, CDR1 is SGHTA and CDR2 is FQGNSA. V lost 4 bases and J lost 0; bases outside the gene matches: 9. As DNA, the CDR3 is TGTGCCAGCAGCTCCAGGACAGGTTCGGTTAGCAATCAGCCCCAGCATTTT. This codes for CASSSRTGSVSNQPQHF.

This chain uses TRBV6-1 with TRBJ1-2, with D possibly matching TRBD1 (5 bases). The CDR3 is made up of 15 amino acids. V was clipped by 9 bases and J by 5 bases, with 22 bases between them. CDR1 and CDR2 (germline): MNHNS, SASEGT. For the CDR3, the DNA is TGTGCCAGTCCCGAAAGGTTAGGGACGGTTTATGGCTACACCTTC. Protein: CASPERLGTVYGYTF.

V is TRBV10-3 and J is TRBJ1-5; D unresolved. The CDR3 loop spans 14 amino acids. V was shortened by 2 bases and J by 0 bases, with 5 bases between the two germline ends. The germline gives CDR1 ENHRY, CDR2 SYGVKD. The CDR3 spells CAISEVDSNQPQHF. Written as DNA, the CDR3 is TGTGCCATCAGTGAGGTCGATAGCAATCAGCCCCAGCATTTT.

This clone turned up a few times. V usage is TRBV19 and J usage is TRBJ1-1; no reliable D call. Germline V lookup: CDR1 LNHDA, CDR2 SQIVND (reference sequence). Trimming removed 3 bases at V and 6 bases at J, with 8 bases between. The CDR3 has 12 amino acids. The CDR3 sequence is CASSMPGAEAFF. CDR3 in DNA: TGTGCCAGTAGTATGCCCGGGGCTGAAGCTTTCTTT. Supplemented by reference TRBV19 and TRBJ1-1, the full variable domain reads DGGITQSPKYLFRKEGQNVTLSCEQNLNHDAMYWYRQDPGQGLRLIYYSQIVNDFQKGDIAEGYSVSREKKESFPLTVTSAQKNPTAFYLCASSMPGAEAFFGQGTRLTVV.

This clone was recorded only once. Other DNA sequences within the sample encode an identical CDR3. The V and J genes are TRBV7-2 and TRBJ2-7; D ambiguous. The CDR3 loop spans 12 amino acids. Germline V gives CDR1 SGHTA, CDR2 FQGNSA. V was shortened by 3 bases and J by 0 bases, with 3 bases between the two germline ends. The CDR3 coding sequence is TGTGCCAGCAGCTTGTTCTCCTACGAGCAGTACTTC. As protein: CASSLFSYEQYF.

Details on this clone: The junction departs from the called germline gene at one end, perhaps through a read error. This chain links TRBV6-5 with TRBJ2-7; D tentatively fits TRBD1 or TRBD2 (5 bases each). The CDR3 loop spans 15 amino acids. CDR1 is MNHEY and CDR2 is SVGAGI in the germline V gene. CDR3: CASRYSGTGTYEQYF. Here the CDR3 DNA reads TGTGCCAGCAGATACTCCGGGACGGGGACCTACGAGCAGTACTTC.

This clone was seen once. The chain carries TRBV6-6 and TRBJ1-2; TRBD1 agrees at 7 bases. This CDR3 has 16 residues. The germline CDR1 and CDR2 sequences are MNHNY and SVGAGI (reference sequence). V was clipped by 6 bases and J by 0 bases; unmatched bases: 10. The CDR3 loop reads CASSDASRGTNYGYTF. The CDR3 bases are TGTGCCAGCAGCGACGCGAGCAGGGGGACTAACTATGGCTACACCTTC.

A remark on this clone: Other DNA sequences of this sample code for an identical CDR3. The V call is TRBV5-6, the J call TRBJ2-7; D is unclear. The ends were cut back, 0 bases at V and 7 bases at J, with 14 bases in the middle. CDR3 size: 14 residues. CDR1 is SGHDT, CDR2 YYEEEE, per germline. In DNA, the CDR3 is TGTGCCAGCAGCTTGGTCAGCAGTCCCAGGGAGCAGTACTTC. Amino acids: CASSLVSSPREQYF.

The chain employs TRBV7-6 and TRBJ2-2; D ambiguous. Trimming cost V 6 bases and J 10 bases, with 6 bases left between them. Germline V gene sequence: CDR1 SGHVS, CDR2 FNYEAQ. The CDR3 is 10 residues long. CDR3 sequence (DNA): TGTGCCAGCAGTTGGGAGGAGCTGTTTTTT. This gives the protein CASSWEELFF.

Notes on this clone: This specimen includes other DNA sequences encoding the same CDR3. This chain joins TRBV18 and TRBJ1-1; D call uncertain. V was cut by 0 bases and J by 6 bases, with 8 bases left in between. CDR3 size: 13 residues. The V gene's germline CDR1 is KGHSH and CDR2 LQKENI. The CDR3 is CASSPPVGAEAFF. The CDR3 DNA reads TGTGCCAGCTCACCACCAGTGGGCGCTGAAGCTTTCTTT.

The chain couples TRBV7-9 to TRBJ1-2; D unclear. Trimming took 5 bases from V and 3 from J, leaving 7 bases between them. Germline values: CDR1 SEHNR, CDR2 FQNEAQ (reference sequence). The CDR3 is made up of 12 amino acids. This CDR3 reads CASSNLDYGYTF. The CDR3 region has the DNA TGTGCCAGCAGCAACCTTGACTATGGCTACACCTTC.

The gene calls are TRBV18 and TRBJ2-3, with 10 bases matching TRBD1. Trimming removed 0 bases from V and 1 base from J; junction bases left unmatched: 4. This CDR3 is 17 amino acids long. The germline CDR1 and CDR2 sequences are KGHSH and LQKENI. In nucleotides, the CDR3 is TGTGCCAGCTCACCACCGGGACAGGGGACCGGCACAGATACGCAGTATTTT. Its translation is CASSPPGQGTGTDTQYF. The full variable domain, in which reference TRBV18 and TRBJ2-3 provide the parts outside the CDR3, is NAGVMQNPRHLVRRRGQEARLRCSPMKGHSHVYWYRQLPEEGLKFMVYLQKENIIDESGMPKERFSAEFPKEGPSILRIQQVVRGDSAAYFCASSPPGQGTGTDTQYFGPGTRLTVL.

V and J are TRBV18 and TRBJ2-2; D is unclear. This CDR3 spans 12 amino acids. V dropped 2 bases and J dropped 8 bases, with 6 bases sitting between them. The germline V gene has CDR1 KGHSH and CDR2 LQKENI. The CDR3 loop is CASSPSQGELFF. The CDR3 bases are TGTGCCAGCTCACCATCCCAGGGGGAGCTGTTTTTT.

This rearrangement joins TRBV5-1 to TRBJ2-7; either TRBD1 or TRBD2 may fit D (5 bases each). V was pared by 0 bases and J by 9 bases, with 16 bases between. The CDR3 covers 14 residues. Germline CDR1 SGHRS, CDR2 YFSETQ. The CDR3 DNA reads TGCGCCAGCAGCTTGGACAGCCCCGGGACGTGGCAGTACTTC. It translates to CASSLDSPGTWQYF. The complete variable domain, with remaining parts taken from reference TRBV5-1 and TRBJ2-7, reads KAGVTQTPRYLIKTRGQQVTLSCSPISGHRSVSWYQQTPGQGLQFLFEYFSETQRNKGNFPGRFSGRQFSNSRSEMNVSTLELGDSALYLCASSLDSPGTWQYFGPGTRLTVT.

The J gene is TRBJ1-5, the V gene TRBV27; 11 nucleotides line up with TRBD1. This CDR3 is built from 17 residues. V trimming: 5 bases; J trimming: 2 bases; junction bases outside the gene matches: 8. Germline V lookup: CDR1 MNHEY, CDR2 SMNVEV (reference sequence). The CDR3 loop reads CASSGTGGLLGNQPQHF. DNA for the CDR3: TGTGCCAGCAGTGGGACAGGGGGACTATTGGGCAATCAGCCCCAGCATTTT.

Concerning this clone itself: The same CDR3 is also encoded by other DNA sequences in this sample. The gene calls are TRBV5-1 and TRBJ2-2, with a weak D call TRBD1 (5 bases). With 0 bases removed from V and 5 bases from J, the gap between germline ends came to 11 bases. The CDR3 runs to 15 residues. CDR1 and CDR2 from the germline V gene are SGHRS and YFSETQ. The CDR3 bases are TGCGCCAGCAGCTTGGTTCAGGGTCGGACCGGGGAGCTGTTTTTT. Its translation: CASSLVQGRTGELFF.

The chain couples TRBV5-1 to TRBJ1-5; D might be TRBD1 (6 bases). The CDR3 totals 15 residues. The ends were cut back, 0 bases at V and 6 bases at J, with 13 bases in the middle. Germline V gene data show CDR1 as SGHRS and CDR2 as YFSETQ. CDR3: CASSLGSGATQPQHF. The CDR3 bases are TGCGCCAGCAGCTTGGGGTCGGGGGCTACTCAGCCCCAGCATTTT.

CDR3: CASSPWEHLVLNYGYTF. The CDR3 region has the DNA TGTGCCAGCAGCCCGTGGGAGCATTTAGTCCTTAACTATGGCTACACCTTC. This sequence joins TRBV11-1 and TRBJ1-2, with D uncertain. V was cut by 5 bases and J by 1 base, with 20 bases left in between. Germline lookup yields CDR1 SGHAT and CDR2 FQDESV (reference sequence). This CDR3 comprises 17 residues.

J is TRBJ1-1 and V is TRBV7-9; D remains ambiguous. The germline CDR1 and CDR2 sequences are SEHNR and FQNEAQ (reference sequence). The CDR3 is 13 residues long. V lost 1 base and J 5 bases, leaving 8 bases between the germline ends. This CDR3 reads CASSLDWGTEAFF. The CDR3 DNA reads as TGTGCCAGCAGCTTAGATTGGGGAACTGAAGCTTTCTTT.

The chain carries TRBV7-9 and TRBJ1-2; a weak D match, TRBD1 (6 bases). The germline gives CDR1 SEHNR, CDR2 FQNEAQ (reference sequence). V was pared by 2 bases and J by 8 bases, with 15 bases between. There are 14 residues in the CDR3. CDR3 residues: CASSLQPHRDGYTF. Here the CDR3 DNA reads TGTGCCAGCAGCTTACAACCGCACAGGGACGGCTACACCTTC.

The rearrangement links TRBV5-1 to TRBJ2-1, with TRBD1 as a possible D gene (5 bases). CDR3 length equals 13 residues. V lost 5 bases to trimming and J lost 5 bases, with 11 bases between them. The germline gives CDR1 SGHRS, CDR2 YFSETQ. In nucleotides, the CDR3 is TGCGCCAGCAGGGGGCAGGCTCACAATGAGCAGTTCTTC. Its translation is CASRGQAHNEQFF.

The CDR3 spells CSVEAQYEQYF. The CDR3 DNA reads TGCAGCGTTGAGGCCCAATACGAGCAGTACTTC. The chain uses TRBV29-1 and TRBJ2-7; D is unclear. Trimming removed 3 bases from V and 4 bases from J, with 7 bases in between. The CDR3 sequence is 11 residues long. Germline loops: CDR1 SQVTM, CDR2 ANQGSEA.